Each of the 28 T cell receptor beta chains below was sequenced from the same sample in a study of blood T cell repertoires in COVID-19. Libraries were prepared by immunoSEQ multiplex PCR; TCRdb keeps only in-frame clonotypes and omits some of them. The sample lists 140,000 to 150,000 clones; more than 75% were seen once. Source material: peripheral blood. The source of these receptors is a human donor with acute or convalescent COVID-19. The donor label of this sample is uncertain.

The chain links TRBV6-6 to TRBJ1-2; D uncertain. CDR3 length: 15 residues. V lost 0 bases, J lost 4 bases, and 12 bases lay in between. CDR1 is MNHNY and CDR2 is SVGAGI in the germline V gene (reference sequence). The CDR3, as DNA: TGTGCCAGCAGTTACTCATTAAATCGGGGCTATGGCTACACCTTC. Protein sequence: CASSYSLNRGYGYTF.

The chain carries TRBV10-3 and TRBJ1-2; TRBD1 matches 7 bases. Germline CDR1 ENHRY, CDR2 SYGVKD. The CDR3 has 14 residues. V lost 6 bases to trimming and J lost 3 bases; unmatched junction nucleotides: 7. The CDR3 DNA sequence: TGTGCCATCAGACCTGGACAGGATCACTATGGCTACACCTTC. It codes for CAIRPGQDHYGYTF.

The chain recombines TRBV5-6 with TRBJ1-1, with D possibly being TRBD1 (6 bases). V was pared by 2 bases and J by 0 bases, with 17 bases between. This CDR3 contains 17 residues. Germline CDR1 SGHDT, CDR2 YYEEEE. CDR3 bases: TGTGCCAGCAGCTTCATGCCTAAACAGGGAGTGAACACTGAAGCTTTCTTT. Protein product: CASSFMPKQGVNTEAFF.

The V call is TRBV19, the J call TRBJ1-2, with no clear D. CDR3 length equals 12 residues. V was pared by 6 bases and J by 3 bases, with 8 bases between. CDR1 and CDR2 (germline): LNHDA, SQIVND (reference sequence). CDR3 DNA sequence: TGTGCCAGTAGAACTAATTACTATGGCTACACCTTC. The encoded protein is CASRTNYYGYTF.

V usage is TRBV16 and J usage is TRBJ1-2; D ambiguous. The CDR3 spans 14 residues. V lost 4 bases and J lost 2, with 11 bases in between. The germline V gene has CDR1 KGHSY and CDR2 FQNENV. CDR3 loop: CASSRIQSNYGYTF. DNA of the CDR3: TGTGCCAGCAGCCGGATACAGTCCAACTATGGCTACACCTTC. The full variable domain, completed using reference TRBV16 and TRBJ1-2, is GEEVAQTPKHLVRGEGQKAKLYCAPIKGHSYVFWYQQVLKNEFKFLISFQNENVFDETGMPKERFSAKCLPNSPCSLEIQATKLEDSAVYFCASSRIQSNYGYTFGSGTRLTVV.

This rearrangement joins TRBV6-5 to TRBJ2-4; 9 nucleotides agree with TRBD1. The trim removed 6 bases at V and 6 bases at J, leaving 6 bases unmatched. Germline V gene data show CDR1 as MNHEY and CDR2 as SVGAGI. This CDR3 spans 14 amino acids. Written as DNA, the CDR3 is TGTGCCAGCAGACCCGACAGGGGGGGAAACATTCAGTACTTC. Translating gives CASRPDRGGNIQYF.

This clone was detected a few times. This chain joins TRBV19 and TRBJ1-2; D is unresolved. With 2 bases removed from V and 4 bases from J, the gap between germline ends came to 11 bases. The germline V gene has CDR1 LNHDA and CDR2 SQIVND (reference sequence). The CDR3 runs to 14 residues. CDR3 amino acids: CASSIQAGRYGYTF. CDR3 in DNA: TGTGCCAGTAGTATACAAGCAGGTCGCTATGGCTACACCTTC.

The CDR3 sequence: CASSSSGANTGELFF. The CDR3 DNA reads as TGTGCCAGCAGCAGTTCCGGGGCGAACACCGGGGAGCTGTTTTTT. The chain carries TRBV7-3 and TRBJ2-2; TRBD2 is a possible D gene (5 bases). Trimming left V 5 bases short and J 0 bases short, with 10 bases between. The germline V gene has CDR1 SGHTA and CDR2 FQGTGA. The CDR3 totals 15 residues. Drawing the rest from reference TRBV7-3 and TRBJ2-2, the complete variable domain is GAGVSQTPSNKVTEKGKYVELRCDPISGHTALYWYRQSLGQGPEFLIYFQGTGAADDSGLPNDRFFAVRPEGSVSTLKIQRTERGDSAVYLCASSSSGANTGELFFGEGSRLTVL.

The genes are TRBV5-6 and TRBJ2-3; 9 bases align to TRBD1. The CDR3 consists of 15 residues. Germline V gene sequence: CDR1 SGHDT, CDR2 YYEEEE. Trimming removed 4 bases from V and 3 bases from J; junction bases left unmatched: 6. The CDR3 region has the DNA TGTGCCAGCAGCAACAGGGGGCTGTTAACAGATACGCAGTATTTT. It yields the protein CASSNRGLLTDTQYF.

The V and J genes are TRBV4-2 and TRBJ1-1; TRBD1 matches 9 bases. The V gene end was trimmed by 6 bases and the J gene end by 11 bases; junction bases not matched to a gene: 10. The germline gives CDR1 LGHNA, CDR2 YNFKEQ. The CDR3 spans 13 residues. The CDR3, as DNA: TGTGCCAGCAGTCCACAGGGGGCCCTTCGGGCTTTCTTT. Its protein product is CASSPQGALRAFF.

The chain couples TRBV1 to TRBJ2-3; the table gives TRBD2 as D, unverified against the DNA. TRBV1 is a known pseudogene. The CDR3 covers 15 residues. CDR3 DNA: TGCACCCCCAGTCCTAGCGGGAATTTAACAGATACGCAGTATTTT. Residues: CTPSPSGNLTDTQYF.

The table lists this clone with a count of one. The chain combines TRBV6-5 with TRBJ2-1, with D possibly being TRBD2 (5 bases). Between the trimmed V and J ends, which lost 0 bases and 5 bases, there was a span of 8 bases. Germline loops: CDR1 MNHEY, CDR2 SVGAGI. There are 14 residues in the CDR3. The DNA of the CDR3 is TGTGCCAGCAGTTACTCCGGGGATAACAATGAGCAGTTCTTC. Translated, it gives CASSYSGDNNEQFF.

The chain has TRBV7-6 and TRBJ2-2, with 7 bases matching TRBD1. Unmatched junction bases numbered 9, after V lost 2 bases and J lost 0 bases. Germline V gene data show CDR1 as SGHVS and CDR2 as FNYEAQ. The CDR3 runs to 18 residues. CDR3 region: CASSLPALQGSNTGELFF. As DNA, the CDR3 is TGTGCCAGCAGCTTACCTGCCTTACAGGGGTCGAACACCGGGGAGCTGTTTTTT.

This clone was detected once. The chain links TRBV7-9 to TRBJ2-3; 11 bases line up with TRBD2. There are 17 residues in the CDR3. V dropped 5 bases and J dropped 3; count of bases not matched to a gene: 10. CDR1 is SEHNR, CDR2 FQNEAQ, per germline (reference sequence). The CDR3 sequence is CASSPTSPSGRTDTQYF. The CDR3 nucleotides are TGTGCCAGCAGCCCCACTTCCCCTAGCGGGAGGACAGATACGCAGTATTTT.

The chain recombines TRBV18 with TRBJ1-2; 8 bases are a match to TRBD1. The CDR3 totals 16 residues. Germline V gene lookup returns CDR1 KGHSH and CDR2 LQKENI. The ends lost 0 bases at V and 4 bases at J; junction bases unmatched: 7. The CDR3 DNA follows: TGTGCCAGCTCACCACCGAGTGCAGGGGGCGGCTATGGCTACACCTTC. Its translation: CASSPPSAGGGYGYTF.

This chain links TRBV2 with TRBJ2-1; perhaps TRBD1 as D (6 bases). V was clipped by 1 base and J by 5 bases, with 9 bases between them. In germline, CDR1 is SNHLY, CDR2 FYNNEI. The CDR3 consists of 14 residues. The CDR3 coding sequence is TGTGCCAGCAGTGAAGGGTGGGGGCACAATGAGCAGTTCTTC. This sequence encodes CASSEGWGHNEQFF.

CDR3 protein: CATSDFQGRGEGYTF. In DNA form, the CDR3 reads TGTGCCACCAGTGATTTTCAGGGGAGGGGAGAAGGCTACACCTTC. The V and J genes are TRBV24-1 and TRBJ1-2; D is possibly TRBD1 (6 bases). This CDR3 is 15 amino acids long. Germline values: CDR1 KGHDR, CDR2 SFDVKD. V was shortened by 1 base and J by 8 bases, with 16 bases between the two germline ends.

J is TRBJ1-4 and V is TRBV9; TRBD1 matches 8 bases. This CDR3 has 15 amino acids. The trim removed 0 bases at V and 5 bases at J, leaving 3 bases unmatched. The germline V gene encodes CDR1 SGDLS and CDR2 YYNGEE. The CDR3 loop is CASSVETGGNEKLFF. CDR3 bases: TGTGCCAGCAGCGTAGAAACAGGGGGGAATGAAAAACTGTTTTTT.

The chain uses TRBV4-2 and TRBJ1-1; 8 bases align to TRBD1. J was trimmed by 0 bases and V by 0 bases; bases with no gene match: 9. In germline, CDR1 is LGHNA, CDR2 YNFKEQ. The CDR3 has 18 amino acids. CDR3 nucleotides: TGTGCCAGCAGCCAAGATGCTGGGACAGGAATCATGAACACTGAAGCTTTCTTT. It translates to CASSQDAGTGIMNTEAFF.

The rearrangement links TRBV27 to TRBJ2-6; maybe TRBD1 (5 bases). V dropped 7 bases and J dropped 0 bases, with 10 bases sitting between them. The length of the CDR3 is 15 residues. Per the germline V gene, CDR1 is MNHEY and CDR2 is SMNVEV (reference sequence). CDR3 residues: CASTIDSSGANVLTF. CDR3 DNA: TGTGCCAGCACCATTGACAGCTCTGGGGCCAACGTCCTGACTTTC.

V is TRBV6-1 and J is TRBJ1-4, with D uncertain. The CDR3 is 14 residues long. Trimming pared 3 bases from V and 5 bases from J, leaving 10 bases between. Germline lookup yields CDR1 MNHNS and CDR2 SASEGT. The CDR3 sequence is CASSDGSENEKLFF. The CDR3 DNA reads as TGTGCCAGCAGTGATGGCAGCGAGAATGAAAAACTGTTTTTT.

The CDR3 coding sequence is TGCGCCAGCAGCCAAGGACAGGGAAGACAAGAGACCCAGTACTTC. Its protein product is CASSQGQGRQETQYF. The gene calls are TRBV4-3 and TRBJ2-5, with TRBD1 matching over 7 bases. V dropped 1 base and J dropped 2; count of bases not matched to a gene: 4. The CDR3 is 15 residues long. Germline assignment: CDR1 LGHNA and CDR2 YSLEER.

V usage is TRBV5-1 and J usage is TRBJ2-3; 9 bases are shared with TRBD2. The CDR3 is 16 amino acids. Germline lookup yields CDR1 SGHRS and CDR2 YFSETQ. Trimming removed 4 bases from V and 0 bases from J; junction bases left unmatched: 6. The CDR3 region has the DNA TGCGCCAGCAGCGGGCTGACTAGCGGTAGCACAGATACGCAGTATTTT. It codes for CASSGLTSGSTDTQYF.

The chain combines TRBV9 with TRBJ1-1; unclear D gene. The CDR3 spans 14 residues. V lost 2 bases and J 2 bases, leaving 10 bases between the germline ends. Germline lookup yields CDR1 SGDLS and CDR2 YYNGEE. This chain's CDR3 is CASSVEGANTEAFF. The CDR3 nucleotides read TGTGCCAGCAGCGTTGAGGGCGCAAACACTGAAGCTTTCTTT.

The CDR3 DNA reads TGTGCCAGCAGTTTACGCGCGTCTCAGCCCCAGCATTTT. It translates to CASSLRASQPQHF. The chain uses TRBV27 and TRBJ1-5; D is unclear. The germline V gene has CDR1 MNHEY and CDR2 SMNVEV (reference sequence). This CDR3 is built from 13 residues. Trimming took 2 bases from V and 6 from J, leaving 8 bases between them.

This chain uses TRBV28 with TRBJ2-7, with D perhaps TRBD1 (5 bases). V was clipped by 4 bases and J by 0 bases, with 10 bases between them. This CDR3 comprises 14 residues. The germline gives CDR1 MDHEN, CDR2 SYDVKM. CDR3 nucleotides: TGTGCCAGCAGTTCAGGGTCGGGCTCCTACGAGCAGTACTTC. Translation: CASSSGSGSYEQYF.

CDR3 bases: TGTGCCAGCAGCCTCCAGGGGGCGTCGAACACCGGGGAGCTGTTTTTT. Protein sequence: CASSLQGASNTGELFF. The rearrangement uses TRBV14 and TRBJ2-2, with 8 bases aligning to TRBD1. Trimming cost V 4 bases and J 0 bases; bases outside gene matches: 4. Germline values: CDR1 SGHDN, CDR2 FVKESK. This CDR3 has 16 amino acids.

V and J are TRBV7-2 and TRBJ2-5, with 13 bases matching TRBD2. The CDR3 is made up of 16 amino acids. CDR1 and CDR2 (germline): SGHTA, FQGNSA. J gave up 5 bases and V 5 bases, and 8 bases lay outside the gene matches. DNA for the CDR3: TGTGCCAGCAGCGTGAGGACTAGCGGGGGAGGGGAGACCCAGTACTTC. As protein: CASSVRTSGGGETQYF.